The 31 T cell receptor beta chains below all came from one sample that was sequenced in a study of early T cells in non-severe SARS-CoV-2 infection. TCRdb itself ran the 5' RACE reads through MiXCR, one entry per CDR3 protein. The sample includes 90,000 to 120,000 distinct CDR3 sequences, approximately 10% seen only once; the top ten take about 8%. What was sequenced was whole blood. These receptors were obtained from an adult who was a healthcare worker with PCR-confirmed SARS-CoV-2 infection or an uninfected control (not recorded which).

This chain uses TRBV9 with TRBJ2-1, with D perhaps assigned TRBD1 or TRBD2 (6 bases each). This CDR3 comprises 15 residues. V gave up 3 bases and J gave up 5 bases, with 15 bases separating them. Germline V lookup: CDR1 SGDLS, CDR2 YYNGEE. The CDR3 reads CASSAGATFNNEQFF. In DNA, the CDR3 is TGTGCCAGCAGCGCGGGGGCGACTTTCAACAATGAGCAGTTCTTC. Full variable domain (remainder filled in from reference TRBV9 and TRBJ2-1): DSGVTQTPKHLITATGQRVTLRCSPRSGDLSVYWYQQSLDQGLQFLIQYYNGEERAKGNILERFSAQQFPDLHSELNLSSLELGDSALYFCASSAGATFNNEQFFGPGTRLTVL.

This clonotype appeared a few times. The V and J genes are TRBV7-2 and TRBJ2-1; weak D call: TRBD1 (6 bases). V gave up 5 bases and J gave up 3 bases, with 14 bases separating them. The CDR3 is 15 amino acids. The germline V gene has CDR1 SGHTA and CDR2 FQGNSA. The CDR3 region is CASSLPRDNYNEQFF. The CDR3 DNA is TGTGCCAGCAGCCTACCCCGGGACAACTACAATGAGCAGTTCTTC.

The table lists this clonotype with many counts. This chain's CDR3 is CASSGGTSGIYEQYF. DNA of the CDR3: TGTGCCAGCAGCGGGGGGACTAGCGGGATTTACGAGCAGTACTTC. The chain links TRBV9 to TRBJ2-7; 13 bases line up with TRBD2. The CDR3 totals 15 residues. Germline V gene sequence: CDR1 SGDLS, CDR2 YYNGEE. Unmatched junction bases numbered 4, after V lost 3 bases and J lost 4 bases.

This clonotype was seen at least ten times. The V and J genes are TRBV11-2 and TRBJ2-1; possibly TRBD1 or TRBD2 for D (6 bases each). V was clipped by 6 bases and J by 1 base, with 16 bases between them. The V gene's germline CDR1 is SGHAT and CDR2 FQNNGV. The CDR3 runs to 16 residues. DNA for the CDR3: TGTGCCAGCAGAAGAGCGGCGGGACAATCCTACAATGAGCAGTTCTTC. Its protein product is CASRRAAGQSYNEQFF.

This clonotype appeared a few times. V and J are TRBV6-2 or TRBV6-3 and TRBJ2-1, with TRBD2 matching 8 bases. CDR3 length: 15 amino acids. Germline loops: CDR1 MNHEY, CDR2 SVGEGT. After removal of 2 bases from V and 7 bases from J, the junction contained 7 bases not matched to a gene. CDR3 bases: TGTGCCAGCAGTTACGGGACTAGATTATCAAATGAGCAGTTCTTC. Amino acid sequence: CASSYGTRLSNEQFF.

This clonotype was seen more than once but under ten times. The V and J genes are TRBV6-6 and TRBJ2-4; D may match TRBD1 or TRBD2 (5 bases each). V lost 8 bases to trimming and J lost 3 bases, with 8 bases between them. Germline V lookup: CDR1 MNHNY, CDR2 SVGAGI (reference sequence). The CDR3 covers 12 residues. CDR3 in DNA: TGTGCCAGCGGGGACGGCAAAAACATTCAGTACTTC. Protein sequence: CASGDGKNIQYF.

About this clonotype itself: One end of the junction varies from germline; a read error may be responsible. The chain joins TRBV7-2 to TRBJ2-5; D is perhaps TRBD1 (6 bases). Germline V gene sequence: CDR1 SGHTA, CDR2 FQGNSA. This CDR3 has 13 amino acids. The DNA of the CDR3 is TGTGCCAGCAGCAAAGAGCGTGACAGGCGGATTGACTTC. This encodes CASSKERDRRIDF.

The V and J genes are TRBV20-1 and TRBJ2-1; 7 nucleotides line up with TRBD2. The CDR3 has 14 amino acids. Germline trimming cut 3 bases from V and 5 bases from J; bases unmatched to any gene: 7. Germline CDR1 is DFQATT and CDR2 is SNEGSKA (reference sequence). The CDR3 coding sequence is TGCAGTGCTAGTTGGGTGAGCGGGAACAATGAGCAGTTCTTC. As protein: CSASWVSGNNEQFF.

This rearrangement joins TRBV3-2 to TRBJ2-2; TRBD2, as called in the table, went unchecked against the DNA. TRBV3-2 is a documented pseudogene. This CDR3 has 18 residues. CDR3 residues: CASSQDTRTSGNTGELFF. In nucleotides, the CDR3 is TGTGCCAGCAGCCAAGATACCCGGACTAGCGGGAACACCGGGGAGCTGTTTTTT.

In its sample, this clonotype was seen many times. This chain connects TRBV20-1 to TRBJ2-5; tentative D call: TRBD1 (5 bases). The CDR3 length is 13 residues. Germline V lookup: CDR1 DFQATT, CDR2 SNEGSKA (reference sequence). The V gene lost 2 bases and the J gene lost 4 bases, with 11 bases spanning the gap. The CDR3 bases are TGCAGTGCTAGATTCCCCAGGGTAGAGACCCAGTACTTC. It is translated as CSARFPRVETQYF.

This clonotype was seen only a few times. This chain links TRBV4-1 with TRBJ2-4, with TRBD1 as a possible D gene (6 bases). V lost 3 bases, J lost 6 bases, and 15 bases lay in between. Germline V gene data show CDR1 as MGHRA and CDR2 as YSYEKL. This CDR3 has 15 amino acids. Written as DNA, the CDR3 is TGCGCCAGCAGCCAGGGGCAGGGGACGGGAAACATTCAGTACTTC. It yields the protein CASSQGQGTGNIQYF.

This clonotype showed up many times. This rearrangement joins TRBV6-2 or TRBV6-3 to TRBJ2-7; no clear D gene. The CDR3 runs 11 residues. With 5 bases removed from V and 4 bases from J, the gap between germline ends came to 6 bases. Germline values: CDR1 MNHEY, CDR2 SVGEGT. The CDR3 DNA reads as TGTGCCAGCAGTCCCGCTTACGAGCAGTACTTC. This encodes CASSPAYEQYF.

The chain joins TRBV28 to TRBJ2-7; weak D call: TRBD2 (5 bases). Trimming took 2 bases from V and 5 from J, leaving 13 bases between them. The CDR3 contains 14 residues. Germline V lookup: CDR1 MDHEN, CDR2 SYDVKM. CDR3 nucleotide sequence: TGTGCCAGCAGTTTAACCTCGGGGTTCGACGAGCAGTACTTC. It yields the protein CASSLTSGFDEQYF.

The table lists this clonotype with a few counts. This chain links TRBV19 with TRBJ2-4, with D maybe TRBD1 (7 bases). CDR1 is LNHDA, CDR2 SQIVND, per germline (reference sequence). The CDR3 runs to 18 residues. Trimming shortened V by 7 bases and J by 0 bases, and 22 bases separated the two germline ends. The CDR3: CASTAGRGKHLAKNIQYF. The CDR3 DNA reads TGTGCCAGTACAGCGGGCAGGGGGAAGCATCTAGCCAAAAACATTCAGTACTTC.

This clonotype was seen at least ten times. The V gene is TRBV6-1, the J gene TRBJ1-2; a weak D match, TRBD1 (5 bases). The V gene lost 6 bases and the J gene lost 7 bases, with 12 bases spanning the gap. Germline CDR1 is MNHNS and CDR2 is SASEGT. CDR3 length: 12 residues. The CDR3 reads CASRDGASGYTF. The CDR3 nucleotides are TGTGCCAGCAGAGATGGGGCCTCTGGCTACACCTTC.

This clonotype was seen a handful of times. The chain uses TRBV28 and TRBJ1-5; D uncertain. V shed 3 bases and J shed 1 base, with 7 bases lying between them. CDR3 length equals 14 residues. Germline CDR1 MDHEN, CDR2 SYDVKM. This CDR3 reads CASSFELSNQPQHF. The CDR3 nucleotides are TGTGCCAGCAGTTTCGAGTTGAGCAATCAGCCCCAGCATTTT.

This clonotype occurred many times. The chain carries TRBV3-1 and TRBJ2-2; D perhaps matches TRBD1 (6 bases). The V end lost 5 bases, the J end lost 1 base, and 14 bases lay between the germline ends. CDR1 LGHDT and CDR2 YNNKEL come from the germline V gene (reference sequence). This CDR3 has 16 residues. The CDR3 spells CASSWTGTLNTGELFF. CDR3 DNA sequence: TGTGCCAGCAGCTGGACCGGGACACTGAACACCGGGGAGCTGTTTTTT.

This clonotype has a count of ten or more. V is TRBV5-6 and J is TRBJ2-1, with D uncertain. CDR1 is SGHDT, CDR2 YYEEEE, per germline. CDR3 length: 15 amino acids. V lost 0 bases and J lost 0, with 7 bases in between. The CDR3 DNA reads as TGTGCCAGCAGCTTGGTTGGAAGCTCCTACAATGAGCAGTTCTTC. This translates into CASSLVGSSYNEQFF.

This clonotype was detected many times. The chain uses TRBV12-3 or TRBV12-4 and TRBJ2-2; 7 bases match TRBD2. V was pared by 4 bases and J by 4 bases, with 3 bases of the junction left unmatched. The CDR3 covers 14 residues. The CDR3 reads CASSSSGPTGELFF. CDR3 DNA: TGTGCCAGCAGTTCTAGCGGTCCCACCGGGGAGCTGTTTTTT.

The chain recombines TRBV12-3 or TRBV12-4 with TRBJ2-1; 8 bases line up with TRBD2. V lost 3 bases and J lost 9; bases outside the gene matches: 4. CDR3 length equals 13 residues. CDR3 sequence reads: CASSFYREGEQFF. CDR3 DNA: TGTGCCAGCAGTTTCTACCGGGAGGGTGAGCAGTTCTTC.

The rearrangement links TRBV27 to TRBJ2-2; 9 nucleotides agree with TRBD1. The CDR3 has 17 amino acids. CDR1 is MNHEY, CDR2 SMNVEV, per germline (reference sequence). J was trimmed by 3 bases and V by 5 bases; bases with no gene match: 10. The CDR3 loop reads CASSPSGTGWDTGELFF. DNA for the CDR3: TGTGCCAGCAGTCCGTCCGGGACAGGGTGGGACACCGGGGAGCTGTTTTTT.

This clonotype came up many times. The CDR3 sequence: CASSQGVSGRQFF. DNA of the CDR3: TGCGCCAGCAGCCAAGGTGTCAGTGGTAGGCAGTTCTTC. V gene TRBV4-3 combines with J gene TRBJ2-1; D is uncertain. CDR1 LGHNA and CDR2 YSLEER come from the germline V gene. The V end lost 1 base, the J end lost 12 bases, and 13 bases lay between the germline ends. The CDR3 sequence is 13 residues long.

This clonotype was observed a few times. The rearrangement uses TRBV11-2 and TRBJ1-4; no reliable D call. The CDR3 is 14 residues long. V gave up 4 bases and J gave up 5 bases, with 11 bases separating them. The germline V gene has CDR1 SGHAT and CDR2 FQNNGV. CDR3 residues: CASSSIEGNEKLFF. As DNA, the CDR3 is TGTGCCAGCAGCTCCATAGAGGGAAATGAAAAACTGTTTTTT.

This clonotype was picked up many times. The rearrangement joins TRBV20-1 to TRBJ2-1; D ambiguous. The germline gives CDR1 DFQATT, CDR2 SNEGSKA (reference sequence). The germline V and J ends were trimmed by 3 bases and 8 bases, with 8 bases remaining between them. There are 11 residues in the CDR3. As DNA, the CDR3 is TGCAGTGCTAGGGCCTGGCATGAGCAGTTCTTC. Residues: CSARAWHEQFF.

This clonotype was found many times. V usage is TRBV28 and J usage is TRBJ2-3, with a weak D call TRBD1 (7 bases). Trimming left V 8 bases short and J 4 bases short, with 22 bases between. Germline assignment: CDR1 MDHEN and CDR2 SYDVKM. This CDR3 spans 16 amino acids. This CDR3 is CASQDSLRGDADTQYF. In DNA form, the CDR3 reads TGTGCCAGCCAAGATTCCCTCAGGGGGGACGCAGATACGCAGTATTTT.

V usage is TRBV29-1 and J usage is TRBJ2-5; TRBD2 is a possible D gene (6 bases). Trimming cost V 6 bases and J 5 bases, with 13 bases left between them. The CDR3 runs to 12 residues. CDR1 is SQVTM and CDR2 is ANQGSEA in the germline V gene. The CDR3 region has the DNA TGCAGCGTATCGGGAGTTTCGGAGACCCAGTACTTC. Its translation: CSVSGVSETQYF. Combining the CDR3 with reference TRBV29-1 and TRBJ2-5 gives the whole variable domain SAVISQKPSRDICQRGTSLTIQCQVDSQVTMMFWYRQQPGQSLTLIATANQGSEATYESGFVIDKFPISRPNLTFSTLTVSNMSPEDSSIYLCSVSGVSETQYFGPGTRLLVL.

This clonotype occurred many times. The chain couples TRBV20-1 to TRBJ2-7, with 13 bases that match TRBD2. This CDR3 comprises 14 residues. J gave up 6 bases and V 5 bases, and 7 bases lay outside the gene matches. Germline V gene data show CDR1 as DFQATT and CDR2 as SNEGSKA (reference sequence). DNA for the CDR3: TGCAGTGCTCTACGACTAGCGGGAGGTGGCGAGCAGTACTTC. This encodes CSALRLAGGGEQYF.

This clonotype was recorded many times. Its ends do not fully match the called genes, so a read error is possible. The chain combines TRBV7-2 with TRBJ2-1, with D possibly TRBD2 on 6 matching bases. The CDR3 contains 15 residues. CDR1 SGHTA and CDR2 FQGNSA come from the germline V gene. CDR3 sequence reads: CASSLAANDYNEQFF. CDR3 nucleotide sequence: TGTGCCAGCAGTTTAGCGGCAAACGACTACAATGAGCAGTTCTTC.

The chain employs TRBV28 and TRBJ1-2; weak D call: TRBD1 (6 bases). The CDR3 has 14 amino acids. Germline V gives CDR1 MDHEN, CDR2 SYDVKM. V was cut by 5 bases and J by 1 base, with 11 bases left in between. CDR3 amino acids: CASSRGTHNYGYTF. In DNA form, the CDR3 reads TGTGCCAGCAGTAGGGGGACACATAACTATGGCTACACCTTC.

This clonotype occurred many times. One junction end disagrees with the germline gene, perhaps due to a read error. The V and J genes are TRBV4-2 and TRBJ1-6, with D maybe TRBD1 (5 bases). The germline V gene has CDR1 LGHNA and CDR2 YNFKEQ. This CDR3 contains 13 residues. This CDR3 reads CASRQGLQDALHF. CDR3 sequence (DNA): TGTGCCAGCAGACAAGGGCTACAGGATGCCCTCCACTTT.

This clonotype was seen a handful of times. The chain carries TRBV12-3 or TRBV12-4 and TRBJ2-3; TRBD1 agrees at 9 bases. CDR3 length: 15 residues. V lost 3 bases and J lost 1; bases outside the gene matches: 2. The CDR3: CASSLGQGGTDTQYF. DNA for the CDR3: TGTGCCAGCAGTTTGGGACAGGGAGGCACAGATACGCAGTATTTT.